This TCR beta chain was recovered during a study of beta chain features in type 1 diabetes. Study-level information: The examined sorted cells totaled 107,917,701 across samples.

The CDR3 is 13 amino acids. Germline CDR1 is SQVTM and CDR2 is ANQGSEA. Trimming cost V 6 bases and J 6 bases, with 16 bases left between them. In its sample, this clone was seen a few times. Its antigen is still unknown. All of the isolated RNA was reverse transcribed, so expressed TCRB transcripts were sequenced. The assay was immunoSEQ multiplex PCR, and TCRdb's table has in-frame clones only and misses some. This repertoire shows about 470,000 clones, 30% found once; its top ten account for around 0.065%. Overall study results and limits: Across all four CD4+ subsets, people with type 1 diabetes showed modestly shorter TCRB CDR3s. Naive, central memory and Treg TCRB repertoires appeared more alike in patients than in healthy donors.

The sequenced material came from naive CD4+ T cells from blood. This clonotype was obtained from a man aged 18 to 30 in good health. V and J are TRBV29-1 and TRBJ2-3, with D tentatively TRBD2 (6 bases). The CDR3 spells CSVGGRSGDTQYF. CDR3 nucleotide sequence: TGCAGCGTGGGGGGTAGATCAGGCGATACGCAGTATTTT.